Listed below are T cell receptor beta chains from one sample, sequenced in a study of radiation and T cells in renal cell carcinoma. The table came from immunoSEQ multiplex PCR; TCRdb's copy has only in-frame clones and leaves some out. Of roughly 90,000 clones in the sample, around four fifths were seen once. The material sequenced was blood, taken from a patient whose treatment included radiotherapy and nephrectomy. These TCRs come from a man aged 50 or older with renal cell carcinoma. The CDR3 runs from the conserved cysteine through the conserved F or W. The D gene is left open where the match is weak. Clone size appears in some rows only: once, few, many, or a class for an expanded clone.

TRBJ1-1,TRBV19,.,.,TGTGCCAGTAGCCAAGGGAGCGGCACTGAAGCTTTCTTT,CASSQGSGTEAFF
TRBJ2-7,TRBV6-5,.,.,TGTGCCAGCAGTTACGCGGCAGGGGGGATTTACGAGCAGTACTTC,CASSYAAGGIYEQYF
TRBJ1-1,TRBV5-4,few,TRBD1,TGTGCCAGCAGCAGCCGGACAGGGGGCCCTGAAGCTTTCTTT,CASSSRTGGPEAFF
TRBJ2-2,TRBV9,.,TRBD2,TGTGCCAGCGGCGGGAGGGCCTGGGGTTCAACCGGGGAGCTGTTTTTT,CASGGRAWGSTGELFF
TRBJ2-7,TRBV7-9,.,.,TGTGCCAGCAGCTTAGTATCGGGAGATCACGCCTACGAGCAGTACTTC,CASSLVSGDHAYEQYF
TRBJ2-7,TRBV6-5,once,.,TGTGCCAGCAGCCGCCTGGACAGTAACTACGAGCAGTACTTC,CASSRLDSNYEQYF
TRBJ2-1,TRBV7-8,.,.,TGTGCCAGCAGCGAATTCAATGAGCAGTTCTTC,CASSEFNEQFF
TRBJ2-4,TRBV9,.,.,TGTGCCAGCAGCCAGGGACCTATAGCCAAAAACATTCAGTACTTC,CASSQGPIAKNIQYF
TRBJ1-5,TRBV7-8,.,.,TGTGCCAGCAGCTTCAGCACGGGGTATAGCAATCAGCCCCAGCATTTT,CASSFSTGYSNQPQHF
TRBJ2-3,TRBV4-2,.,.,TGTGCCAGCAGCCCGCAGCCTCTCGCGGGACATCATGATATGCCAGATACGCAGTATTTT,CASSPQPLAGHHDMPDTQYF
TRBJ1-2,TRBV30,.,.,TGTGCCTGGAGTGAAGGGAGAAACTATGGCTACACCTTC,CAWSEGRNYGYTF
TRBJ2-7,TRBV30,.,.,TGTGCCTGGAGTACTAACCTTCCCTTCCCAGACGAATACGAGCAGTACTTC,CAWSTNLPFPDEYEQYF
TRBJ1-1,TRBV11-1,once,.,TGTGCCAGCAGCTACGGGTCTGAGCAGAGAGCTTTCTTT,CASSYGSEQRAFF
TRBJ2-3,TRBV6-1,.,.,TGTGCCAGCAGTGATAGAGTACGAACTAGCACAGATACGCAGTATTTT,CASSDRVRTSTDTQYF
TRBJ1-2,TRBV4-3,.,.,TGCGCCAGCAGCCCCAGTTGGGGCGGCTACACCTTC,CASSPSWGGYTF
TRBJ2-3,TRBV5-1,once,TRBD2,TGCGCCAGCAGCTTGTTGAGCGGGAGGGCAGATACGCAGTATTTT,CASSLLSGRADTQYF
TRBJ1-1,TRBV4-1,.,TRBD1,TGCGCCAGCAGCCAGCGACAGGGGGCATTAAGCACTGAAGCTTTCTTT,CASSQRQGALSTEAFF
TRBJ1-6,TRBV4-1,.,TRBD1,TGCGCCAGCAGCCAAGATCTGCGAGGGGACAGGGGAGCAACCCTCCACTTT,CASSQDLRGDRGATLHF
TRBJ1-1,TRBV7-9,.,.,TGTGCCAGCAGCTACCTACAGGGTTACGGAAACACTGAAGCTTTCTTT,CASSYLQGYGNTEAFF
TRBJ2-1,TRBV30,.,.,TGTGCCTGGAATGGGATTAGCGTTCAAAGGTCGACCTACAATGAGCAGTTCTTC,CAWNGISVQRSTYNEQFF
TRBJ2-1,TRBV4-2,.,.,TGTGCCAGCAGCCAAGACTGGGCTGGCTACAATGAGCAGTTCTTC,CASSQDWAGYNEQFF
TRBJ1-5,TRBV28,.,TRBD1,TGTGCCAGCACCTCGGGACAGGGGAGGAAGCCCCAGCATTTT,CASTSGQGRKPQHF
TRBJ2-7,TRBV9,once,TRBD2,TGTGCCAGCAGCACGGGACTAGCGGGCTACGAGCAGTACTTC,CASSTGLAGYEQYF
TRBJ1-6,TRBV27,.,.,TGTGCCAGCGGGCGGCCCGGGGCAGGGAACTCACCCCTCCACTTT,CASGRPGAGNSPLHF
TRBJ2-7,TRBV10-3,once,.,TGTGCCATCAGTGACGGGGGAGCCCCTCTTCCCTACGAGCAGTACTTC,CAISDGGAPLPYEQYF
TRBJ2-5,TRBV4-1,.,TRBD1,TGCGCCAGCAGCCAATTGGGACAGACGCTACAAGAGACCCAGTACTTC,CASSQLGQTLQETQYF
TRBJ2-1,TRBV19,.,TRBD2,TGTGCCAGTAGTAACACGGGGGGGCCCCCTCAAGAGCAGTTCTTC,CASSNTGGPPQEQFF
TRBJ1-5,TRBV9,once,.,TGTGCCAGCAGCGTAGATGGCAGGTCACATCAGCCCCAGCATTTT,CASSVDGRSHQPQHF
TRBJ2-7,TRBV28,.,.,TGTGCCAGCAACCGGCTAACCTACGAGCAGTACTTC,CASNRLTYEQYF
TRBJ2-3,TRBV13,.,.,TGTGCCAGCAGCTTACAGAACGAGGTCACAGATACGCAGTATTTT,CASSLQNEVTDTQYF
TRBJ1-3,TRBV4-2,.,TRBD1,TGTGCCAGCAGCCTAGGGAAACAGGGGGCACGTGGAAACACCATATATTTT,CASSLGKQGARGNTIYF
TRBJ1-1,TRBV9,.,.,TGTGCCAGCAGCTTCGAGATGAACACTGAAGCTTTCTTT,CASSFEMNTEAFF
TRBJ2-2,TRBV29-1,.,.,TGCAGCGTTGGTTGGGCAGGAGGGGAGCTGTTTTTT,CSVGWAGGELFF
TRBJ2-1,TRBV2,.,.,TGTGCCAGCAGTGTTGGGGCGGGAATCGGCGATGAGCAGTTCTTC,CASSVGAGIGDEQFF